A selection of T cell receptor beta chains follows, all from one sample in a study of beta chain features in type 1 diabetes. The data were produced by immunoSEQ multiplex PCR, yet TCRdb's version contains in-frame clones alone and is incomplete. Among about 620,000 clones, roughly a sixth were seen once, and the ten largest hold 0.07% to 0.095%. The sample comprised naive CD4+ T cells from blood. The receptors originated from a man aged 18 to 29 in good health. Both conserved end residues are part of each CDR3. Each record gives: clone size, J gene, D gene, V gene, CDR3 protein, CDR3 DNA. A D gene is named only where the DNA matches it firmly. Clone size is not always given. Where it is, it says once, few, many or a class for expanded clones.

>-|TRBJ2-1|TRBD2|TRBV5-1
CASSPPGLAGGNEQFF
TGCGCCAGCAGCCCCCCGGGACTAGCGGGGGGAAATGAGCAGTTCTTC
>many|TRBJ2-1|-|TRBV19
CASSFLVGEQFF
TGTGCCAGTAGTTTTTTAGTTGGTGAGCAGTTCTTC
>few|TRBJ1-2|-|TRBV6-5
CASSRGFDYGYTF
TGTGCCAGCAGCCGCGGGTTTGACTATGGCTACACCTTC
>few|TRBJ1-6|-|TRBV5-1
CASGRVNGSPLHF
TGCGCCAGCGGACGAGTCAACGGTTCACCCCTCCACTTT
>few|TRBJ2-7|-|TRBV6-6
CASSYEGQGRHEQYF
TGTGCCAGCAGTTACGAAGGTCAGGGGAGGCACGAGCAGTACTTC
>few|TRBJ1-4|TRBD1|TRBV5-1
CASSLEGTANEKLFF
TGCGCCAGCAGCTTGGAAGGGACAGCTAATGAAAAACTGTTTTTT
>-|TRBJ2-5|-|TRBV20-1
CSALQETQYF
TGCAGTGCCCTACAAGAGACCCAGTACTTC
>-|TRBJ1-5|TRBD1|TRBV7-3
CASSAGTGNNQPQHF
TGTGCCAGCAGCGCCGGGACAGGTAACAATCAGCCCCAGCATTTT
>-|TRBJ1-1|-|TRBV4-3
CASSQVSRNTEAFF
TGCGCCAGCAGCCAAGTAAGCCGAAACACTGAAGCTTTCTTT
>few|TRBJ1-2|TRBD1|TRBV11-2
CASSLLGQGNYGYTF
TGTGCCAGCAGCTTATTGGGACAGGGGAACTATGGCTACACCTTC
>-|TRBJ2-1|TRBD1|TRBV14
CASSPIRSDRGGYNEQFF
TGTGCCAGCAGCCCCATACGCTCTGACAGGGGCGGCTACAATGAGCAGTTCTTC
>-|TRBJ1-2|TRBD1|TRBV2
CASSRGTQGVNGYTF
TGTGCCAGCAGTCGAGGTACACAGGGGGTCAATGGCTACACCTTC
>few|TRBJ1-2|-|TRBV6-5
CASSMDSRPYGYTF
TGTGCCAGCAGCATGGACTCTCGCCCCTATGGCTACACCTTC
>many|TRBJ2-7|TRBD1|TRBV28
CASIPTGPSSYEQYF
TGTGCCAGCATACCGACAGGGCCGAGCTCCTACGAGCAGTACTTC
>-|TRBJ1-2|-|TRBV23-1
CASSQLHAPGYTF
TGCGCCAGCAGTCAACTACATGCTCCTGGCTACACCTTC
>-|TRBJ2-5|TRBD1|TRBV5-5
CASSGGQGQETQYF
TGTGCCAGCAGCGGAGGACAGGGGCAAGAGACCCAGTACTTC
>few|TRBJ2-1|TRBD1|TRBV4-3
CASSRPGTASNEQFF
TGCGCCAGCAGCCGCCCCGGGACAGCATCCAATGAGCAGTTCTTC
>few|TRBJ1-1|-|TRBV9
CASSVTGANTEAFF
TGTGCCAGCAGCGTTACGGGGGCGAACACTGAAGCTTTCTTT
>-|TRBJ1-6|TRBD1|TRBV7-9
CASSPGQGESPLHF
TGTGCCAGCAGCCCCGGACAGGGGGAATCACCCCTCCACTTT
>few|TRBJ2-7|-|TRBV18
CASSHESYEQYF
TGTGCCAGCTCCCATGAGTCCTACGAGCAGTACTTC
>once|TRBJ1-4|-|TRBV15
CATSRDRSNEKLFF
TGTGCCACCAGCAGAGATCGGTCTAATGAAAAACTGTTTTTT
>few|TRBJ2-7|TRBD2|TRBV7-2
CASSFGTSFPYEQYF
TGTGCCAGCAGCTTCGGGACTAGCTTTCCCTACGAGCAGTACTTC
>-|TRBJ2-3|TRBD2|TRBV30
CAWSGGRDHTDTQYF
TGTGCCTGGAGTGGGGGGAGGGACCACACAGATACGCAGTATTTT
>-|TRBJ2-7|TRBD1|TRBV4-2
CASSQRADRGLSYEQYF
TGTGCCAGCAGCCAACGGGCCGACAGGGGCCTCTCCTACGAGCAGTACTTC
>-|TRBJ2-3|TRBD2|TRBV9
CASSASLAGASTDTQYF
TGTGCCAGCAGCGCGAGCCTAGCGGGCGCTAGCACAGATACGCAGTATTTT
>few|TRBJ2-6|-|TRBV2
CASSGRTSGANVLTF
TGTGCCAGCAGTGGTCGGACCTCTGGGGCCAACGTCCTGACTTTC
>-|TRBJ2-1|-|TRBV4-1
CASSQGRSGNEQFF
TGCGCCAGCAGCCAAGGACGGTCCGGGAATGAGCAGTTCTTC
>few|TRBJ2-7|-|TRBV9
CASSGPGLGYEQYF
TGTGCCAGCAGCGGGCCAGGGCTAGGCTACGAGCAGTACTTC
>-|TRBJ1-1|-|TRBV5-1
CASRSGQPTTEAFF
TGCGCCAGCCGATCAGGACAGCCTACCACTGAAGCTTTCTTT
>few|TRBJ2-1|-|TRBV27
CASSLGSRLYNEQFF
TGTGCCAGCAGTTTAGGATCCAGGTTATACAATGAGCAGTTCTTC
>-|TRBJ2-1|-|TRBV11-2
CASSLVTLNLNEQFF
TGTGCCAGCAGCTTAGTCACTCTTAACCTCAATGAGCAGTTCTTC
>few|TRBJ2-7|TRBD1|TRBV5-5
CASSSPRGQGAISVHEQYF
TGTGCCAGCAGCTCGCCAAGGGGACAGGGGGCGATAAGTGTCCACGAGCAGTACTTC
>-|TRBJ2-1|-|TRBV30
CAWSATLGGQFF
TGTGCCTGGAGTGCGACCCTGGGTGGGCAGTTCTTC
>-|TRBJ1-5|TRBD1|TRBV4-3
CASVAGTGFSDQPQHF
TGCGCCAGCGTTGCCGGGACAGGGTTTTCCGATCAGCCCCAGCATTTT
>-|TRBJ1-1|-|TRBV18
CASSPQGWGTEAFF
TGTGCCAGCTCACCACAGGGTTGGGGCACTGAAGCTTTCTTT
>-|TRBJ2-1|-|TRBV6-1
CASSEAGKAEQFF
TGTGCCAGCAGTGAAGCGGGTAAGGCAGAGCAGTTCTTC
>-|TRBJ1-2|-|TRBV19
CASSPQVETYGYTF
TGTGCCAGTAGTCCCCAGGTGGAGACCTATGGCTACACCTTC
>-|TRBJ1-2|TRBD1|TRBV6-6
CASSDRGRDGYTF
TGTGCCAGCTCGGACAGGGGGCGCGATGGCTACACCTTC
>-|TRBJ2-5|-|TRBV28
CAIRESGLETQYF
TGTGCCATCCGGGAGTCTGGGCTGGAGACCCAGTACTTC
>few|TRBJ2-2|TRBD1|TRBV5-1
CASSSGQATNTGELFF
TGCGCCAGCAGCTCGGGACAGGCTACGAACACCGGGGAGCTGTTTTTT
>few|TRBJ2-7|TRBD1|TRBV19
CASSRQGPYEQYF
TGTGCCAGTAGTAGACAGGGGCCTTACGAGCAGTACTTC
>few|TRBJ2-7|TRBD1|TRBV6-5
CASGRTGTGSYEQYF
TGTGCCAGCGGTAGAACCGGGACAGGGTCCTACGAGCAGTACTTC
>-|TRBJ2-7|-|TRBV27
CASSRGARPYEQYF
TGTGCCAGCAGTCGCGGTGCGAGACCCTACGAGCAGTACTTC
>-|TRBJ1-2|TRBD1|TRBV5-1
CASRDQGALANYGYTF
TGCGCCAGCAGGGATCAGGGGGCCCTAGCTAACTATGGCTACACCTTC
>many|TRBJ1-5|-|TRBV23-1
CAAARIPKLNQPQHF
TGCGCCGCCGCCCGAATACCTAAACTCAATCAGCCCCAGCATTTT
>few|TRBJ2-5|-|TRBV10-3
CATRPGRVEETQYF
TGTGCCACCCGCCCGGGACGCGTCGAAGAGACCCAGTACTTC